The 20 T cell receptor beta chains reported below all come from one sample, sequenced in a study of a mutant IDH1 vaccine in newly diagnosed glioma. No antigens are known for them. Time point meaning: week 47, end of study. Every single dose of the vaccine, 300 ug of mutant IDH1 20-mer peptide, came with topical imiquimod. Only in-frame clones appear in the TCRdb table, and some are missing; sequencing was by immunoSEQ multiplex PCR. The table lists tens of thousands of clones, 82% of them singletons. The sample was PBMCs, taken from a glioma patient whose treatment included an IDH1 peptide vaccine. The receptors originated from a man between 18 and 35 years old with glioma. Some clones in this sample may be carry-over from other donors' samples.

V and J are TRBV9 and TRBJ1-5; weak D call: TRBD1 (5 bases). Germline loops: CDR1 SGDLS, CDR2 YYNGEE. This CDR3 is built from 15 residues. V was shortened by 0 bases and J by 0 bases, with 7 bases between the two germline ends. The CDR3 here is CASSVGTGSNQPQHF. For the CDR3, the DNA is TGTGCCAGCAGCGTAGGAACAGGTAGCAATCAGCCCCAGCATTTT. The full variable domain, with the rest looked up from reference TRBV9 and TRBJ1-5, is DSGVTQTPKHLITATGQRVTLRCSPRSGDLSVYWYQQSLDQGLQFLIQYYNGEERAKGNILERFSAQQFPDLHSELNLSSLELGDSALYFCASSVGTGSNQPQHFGDGTRLSIL.

J is TRBJ2-7 and V is TRBV5-4, with TRBD2 matching over 11 bases. The CDR3 runs to 15 residues. The V gene's germline CDR1 is SGHNT and CDR2 YYREEE (reference sequence). Losses at the gene ends were 3 bases for V and 2 bases for J; bases not matched to a gene: 4. The CDR3 DNA reads as TGTGCCAGCAGCTGGGGGACTAGCGGTACCTACGAGCAGTACTTC. Translating gives CASSWGTSGTYEQYF. The full variable domain, rest sourced from reference TRBV5-4 and TRBJ2-7, is ETGVTQSPTHLIKTRGQQVTLRCSSQSGHNTVSWYQQALGQGPQFIFQYYREEENGRGNFPPRFSGLQFPNYSSELNVNALELDDSALYLCASSWGTSGTYEQYFGPGTRLTVT.

The chain couples TRBV30 to TRBJ2-7; D is possibly TRBD1 or TRBD2 (5 bases each). CDR1 and CDR2 (germline): GTSNPN, SVGIG (reference sequence). Trimming cost V 4 bases and J 3 bases, with 19 bases left between them. The CDR3 runs to 15 residues. The CDR3 region is CAWTGPGRGIYEQYF. In DNA, the CDR3 is TGTGCCTGGACGGGACCGGGACGGGGAATCTACGAGCAGTACTTC.

The V and J genes are TRBV12-5 and TRBJ1-1, with D unclear. This CDR3 contains 12 residues. V was trimmed by 10 bases and J by 4 bases, leaving 13 bases between them. Germline V lookup: CDR1 LGHNT, CDR2 FRNRAP. The CDR3 spells CATSGKSTEAFF. For the CDR3, the DNA is TGTGCTACATCGGGGAAATCCACTGAAGCTTTCTTT.

This clone was seen only a few times. The V gene is TRBV7-3, the J gene TRBJ1-2; 7 positions agree with TRBD1. With 3 bases clipped from V and 3 bases from J, the junction kept 1 base outside the gene matches. Germline V gene data show CDR1 as SGHTA and CDR2 as FQGTGA. The CDR3 runs 13 residues. CDR3 in DNA: TGTGCCAGCAGCTTGGGGACAGACTATGGCTACACCTTC. The encoded protein is CASSLGTDYGYTF.

The chain recombines TRBV30 with TRBJ1-2, with D perhaps TRBD1 (6 bases). The CDR3 runs to 14 residues. The ends were cut back, 6 bases at V and 4 bases at J, with 18 bases in the middle. Germline CDR1 is GTSNPN and CDR2 is SVGIG (reference sequence). The CDR3 region is CACKQGSGSYGYTF. Here the CDR3 DNA reads TGTGCCTGCAAACAGGGTTCGGGGAGCTATGGCTACACCTTC.

The chain joins TRBV5-5 to TRBJ1-1; D is undetermined. The CDR3 contains 15 residues. Germline V gene sequence: CDR1 SGHKS, CDR2 YYEKEE (reference sequence). V was shortened by 2 bases and J by 4 bases, with 15 bases between the two germline ends. The CDR3 DNA reads TGTGCCAGCAGCTTCGGGGTCCCGACGGGCACTGAAGCTTTCTTT. This gives the protein CASSFGVPTGTEAFF.

This chain joins TRBV29-1 and TRBJ2-3; TRBD2 matches at 8 bases. This CDR3 is built from 12 residues. V shed 8 bases, J shed 6 bases, and the junction held 7 bases outside the gene matches. Germline V gene data show CDR1 as SQVTM and CDR2 as ANQGSEA. The CDR3 spells CSLRREGDTQYF. CDR3 coding DNA: TGCAGCCTTCGCCGGGAGGGGGATACGCAGTATTTT.

This clone was recorded a few times. The chain couples TRBV18 to TRBJ1-1; D gene ambiguous. CDR1 KGHSH and CDR2 LQKENI come from the germline V gene. Trimming took off 0 bases at V and 4 bases at J, with 12 bases between the two ends. CDR3 size: 15 residues. CDR3 DNA: TGTGCCAGCTCACCACCGGAGGGCATGGTCACTGAAGCTTTCTTT. Amino acid sequence: CASSPPEGMVTEAFF.

This clone was counted once. V usage is TRBV29-1 and J usage is TRBJ1-3; TRBD1 matches at 7 bases. This CDR3 contains 13 residues. Germline assignment: CDR1 SQVTM and CDR2 ANQGSEA. The V gene end was trimmed by 7 bases and the J gene end by 8 bases; junction bases not matched to a gene: 11. Here the CDR3 DNA reads TGCAGCGCCAGAACAGGGGACTGGGACACCATATATTTT. Its protein product is CSARTGDWDTIYF.

This chain links TRBV9 with TRBJ1-1; the D is unclear. This CDR3 comprises 14 residues. V was cut by 2 bases and J by 0 bases, with 8 bases left in between. The germline CDR1 and CDR2 sequences are SGDLS and YYNGEE. The CDR3 coding sequence is TGTGCCAGCAGCGTGCTGGATGTGAACACTGAAGCTTTCTTT. This encodes CASSVLDVNTEAFF. The full variable domain, its missing parts supplied by reference TRBV9 and TRBJ1-1, is DSGVTQTPKHLITATGQRVTLRCSPRSGDLSVYWYQQSLDQGLQFLIQYYNGEERAKGNILERFSAQQFPDLHSELNLSSLELGDSALYFCASSVLDVNTEAFFGQGTRLTVV.

This chain connects TRBV7-2 to TRBJ1-2; tentative D call: TRBD1 (5 bases). V was pared by 5 bases and J by 0 bases, with 19 bases between. Germline values: CDR1 SGHTA, CDR2 FQGNSA. The CDR3 length is 17 residues. CDR3 in amino acids: CASSPQGGRNSNYGYTF. The CDR3 coding sequence is TGTGCCAGCAGCCCTCAGGGAGGCAGGAACTCTAACTATGGCTACACCTTC. Variable domain in full (rest from reference TRBV7-2 and TRBJ1-2): GAGVSQSPSNKVTEKGKDVELRCDPISGHTALYWYRQSLGQGLEFLIYFQGNSAPDKSGLPSDRFSAERTGGSVSTLTIQRTQQEDSAVYLCASSPQGGRNSNYGYTFGSGTRLTVV.

The V call is TRBV5-5, the J call TRBJ1-3; D is unresolved. The CDR3 runs to 12 residues. V was shortened by 0 bases and J by 7 bases, with 5 bases between the two germline ends. The germline V gene encodes CDR1 SGHKS and CDR2 YYEKEE (reference sequence). CDR3 loop: CASSLEGNTIYF. The CDR3 DNA reads as TGTGCCAGCAGCTTGGAGGGCAACACCATATATTTT. The full variable domain, its missing parts supplied by reference TRBV5-5 and TRBJ1-3, is DAGVTQSPTHLIKTRGQQVTLRCSPISGHKSVSWYQQVLGQGPQFIFQYYEKEERGRGNFPDRFSARQFPNYSSELNVNALLLGDSALYLCASSLEGNTIYFGEGSWLTVV.

The chain has TRBV7-8 and TRBJ2-7, with D possibly being TRBD2 (6 bases). The V gene's germline CDR1 is SGHVS and CDR2 FQNEAQ. Trimming pared 3 bases from V and 0 bases from J, leaving 12 bases between. The CDR3 has 15 amino acids. CDR3 sequence: CASSFGTPSSYEQYF. The DNA of the CDR3 is TGTGCCAGCAGCTTCGGGACTCCTAGCTCCTACGAGCAGTACTTC.

In this sample, this clone turned up once. The V and J genes are TRBV6-5 and TRBJ2-7, with 10 nucleotides matching TRBD1. The germline V gene encodes CDR1 MNHEY and CDR2 SVGAGI. This CDR3 spans 14 amino acids. With 6 bases clipped from V and 3 bases from J, the junction kept 5 bases outside the gene matches. The CDR3 nucleotides are TGTGCCAGCAGGATAGGACAGGGGGTCTACGAGCAGTACTTC. It encodes CASRIGQGVYEQYF.

This sequence joins TRBV5-1 and TRBJ1-2; 7 bases map to TRBD1. This CDR3 spans 14 amino acids. Looked up from germline, CDR1 is SGHRS and CDR2 is YFSETQ. The ends lost 0 bases at V and 7 bases at J; junction bases unmatched: 6. The CDR3 bases are TGCGCCAGCAGCTTGGCGGGACAGCCGGCTGGCTACACCTTC. This gives the protein CASSLAGQPAGYTF.

This chain joins TRBV19 and TRBJ1-1; possible D gene TRBD1, 6 bases. Germline CDR1 is LNHDA and CDR2 is SQIVND (reference sequence). This CDR3 has 12 amino acids. V was cut by 3 bases and J by 7 bases, with 9 bases left in between. The CDR3 sequence: CASSIGQIEAFF. The CDR3 nucleotides read TGTGCCAGTAGTATTGGACAGATTGAAGCTTTCTTT.

On this clone: The junction departs from germline at one end; a sequencing error may be responsible. The CDR3, as DNA: TGTGCCAGCAGTGACTCGACAGGGTTAGACGGCTACACCTTC. Its translation: CASSDSTGLDGYTF. The chain employs TRBV6-5 and TRBJ1-2; 7 nucleotides line up with TRBD1. The CDR3 totals 14 residues. Per the germline V gene, CDR1 is MNHEY and CDR2 is SVGAGI.

The V call is TRBV7-3, the J call TRBJ1-1; TRBD1 might be the D (6 bases). The germline CDR1 and CDR2 sequences are SGHTA and FQGTGA. CDR3 length: 14 amino acids. V gave up 4 bases and J gave up 4 bases, with 13 bases separating them. The CDR3 loop is CASSSQGRGTEAFF. The CDR3 bases are TGTGCCAGCAGCTCTCAGGGGAGAGGCACTGAAGCTTTCTTT.

The chain uses TRBV6-1 and TRBJ2-5, with D tentatively TRBD2 (7 bases). Germline loops: CDR1 MNHNS, CDR2 SASEGT. V was shortened by 11 bases and J by 9 bases, with 10 bases between the two germline ends. This CDR3 has 9 residues. The CDR3 loop is CAGGGPQYF. For the CDR3, the DNA is TGTGCCGGGGGGGGGCCCCAGTACTTC.